This TCR beta chain was documented in a study of beta chain features in type 1 diabetes. Findings and caveats of the study: Shorter TCRB CDR3s, moderately but significantly so, were found in Type 1 diabetes patients in all four CD4+ subsets. For patients and controls alike, PCR might favor shorter templates to the same degree.

Every donor provided one heparinised blood draw, which averaged approximately 100 mL. Comment on this clone: Its specificity is not known.

As every portion of the isolated RNA was reverse transcribed, the sequencing read expressed TCRB transcripts. Libraries were prepared by immunoSEQ multiplex PCR; TCRdb keeps only in-frame clonotypes and omits some of them. Here the sample spans 200,000 to 300,000 clones, approximately 10% being singletons. The material sequenced was naive CD4+ T cells from blood. This sequence was found in a man aged 25 to 45 with type 1 diabetes.

The CDR3 DNA follows: TGCGCCAGCAGCTTGTCGGGGACAGGGACGTACGAGCAGTACTTC. Translation: CASSLSGTGTYEQYF. The J gene is TRBJ2-7, the V gene TRBV5-1; the match to TRBD1 covers 9 bases. V lost 1 base, J lost 4 bases, and 6 bases stayed unmatched. The CDR3 length is 15 residues. Germline CDR1 reads SGHRS; CDR2 reads YFSETQ.